This T cell receptor (beta chain) was sequenced in a study of CD4+ T cells in melanoma. Study results and limitations: CD8+ T cell, macrophage and B cell function reportedly correlated with neoantigen-specific CD4+ T cells.

This clone was detected once. Its antigen is undetermined. The germline V gene has CDR1 MNHNS and CDR2 SASEGT. Trimming stripped 1 base from V and 8 bases from J, with 11 bases between. This CDR3 has 13 residues. The table came from immunoSEQ multiplex PCR; TCRdb's copy has only in-frame clones and leaves some out. The repertoire holds about 55,000 clones, with approximately 74% as singletons. The sample consisted of tumor tissue. This TCR derives from a human donor with melanoma. The chain recombines TRBV6-1 with TRBJ1-2, with D possibly being TRBD1 (6 bases). This CDR3 reads CASSEVSGEGYTF. The CDR3 DNA follows: TGTGCCAGCAGTGAAGTTTCAGGGGAGGGCTACACCTTC.